This T cell receptor (beta chain) was sequenced during a study of cytomegalovirus exposure and HLA in healthy donors. While unrecorded immune exposures were likely, the donors were nominally healthy when sampled. A multiplex PCR was run with 60 Vbeta primers and 13 Jbeta primers. Sequencing was performed with immunoSEQ multiplex PCR; in TCRdb, only in-frame clones are kept and a portion is missing. Of 120,000 to 150,000 clones in the sample, 82% were seen once. The germline V gene has CDR1 SEHNR and CDR2 FQNEAQ (reference sequence). The CDR3 totals 14 residues. J lost 5 bases, V lost 11 bases, and 11 bases had no gene match.

The rearrangement joins TRBV7-9 to TRBJ2-1; 8 positions match TRBD2. The clonotype originates from a male donor in good health and CMV-seronegative. Sample: PBMCs. CDR3 DNA: TGTGCCTTCCCCGGCGGGCGGGGGGACAATGAGCAGTTCTTC. This gives the protein CAFPGGRGDNEQFF.